Below are 21 T cell receptor beta chains sequenced from a single sample in a study of blood T cell repertoires in COVID-19. Assay: immunoSEQ multiplex PCR; the TCRdb copy retains only in-frame clones and omits some. The data show 150,000 to 200,000 clones, 82% seen once. What was sequenced was peripheral blood. Every receptor here comes from a woman under 40 with acute or convalescent COVID-19.

This sequence joins TRBV6-5 and TRBJ1-5, with TRBD1 matching 8 bases. CDR3 length equals 14 residues. J gave up 5 bases and V 3 bases, and 3 bases lay outside the gene matches. Germline V gives CDR1 MNHEY, CDR2 SVGAGI. The CDR3 nucleotides are TGTGCCAGCAGTTATGGACAGGGATATCAGCCCCAGCATTTT. Protein product: CASSYGQGYQPQHF.

This chain uses TRBV7-8 with TRBJ2-7; 7 positions match TRBD1. The V segment lost 5 bases and the J segment 5 bases; nucleotides outside the gene matches: 9. Germline loops: CDR1 SGHVS, CDR2 FQNEAQ. The CDR3 spans 14 residues. This chain's CDR3 is CASSHFDRANEQYF. The DNA of the CDR3 is TGTGCCAGCAGCCACTTCGACAGGGCCAACGAGCAGTACTTC. Using reference TRBV7-8 and TRBJ2-7 for the parts outside the CDR3, the full variable domain is GAGVSQSPRYKVAKRGQDVALRCDPISGHVSLFWYQQALGQGPEFLTYFQNEAQLDKSGLPSDRFFAERPEGSVSTLKIQRTQQEDSAVYLCASSHFDRANEQYFGPGTRLTVT.

The chain joins TRBV24-1 to TRBJ2-7; 9 bases agree with TRBD1. From germline, CDR1 is KGHDR and CDR2 SFDVKD. The CDR3 runs 15 residues. The ends lost 4 bases at V and 0 bases at J; junction bases unmatched: 3. CDR3 loop: CATSDTGQGSYEQYF. DNA for the CDR3: TGTGCCACCAGTGACACGGGACAGGGCTCCTACGAGCAGTACTTC.

The chain recombines TRBV28 with TRBJ2-2; D is possibly TRBD1 (7 bases). Germline lookup yields CDR1 MDHEN and CDR2 SYDVKM. This CDR3 has 19 residues. Between the trimmed V and J ends, which lost 1 base and 1 base, there was a span of 19 bases. The chain's CDR3 is CASSLLWGAGGENTGELFF. CDR3 DNA: TGTGCCAGCAGTTTATTATGGGGGGCAGGGGGTGAGAACACCGGGGAGCTGTTTTTT.

This sequence joins TRBV6-5 and TRBJ1-6, with D unresolved. V shed 6 bases and J shed 3 bases, with 12 bases lying between them. Germline V gene data show CDR1 as MNHEY and CDR2 as SVGAGI. The CDR3 spans 15 residues. CDR3 bases: TGTGCCAGCAGGACGGAGGGCCACTATAATTCACCCCTCCACTTT. Amino acids: CASRTEGHYNSPLHF.

V gene TRBV11-2 combines with J gene TRBJ2-1, with 8 bases aligning to TRBD2. CDR3 length: 15 amino acids. Trimming cost V 2 bases and J 9 bases; bases outside gene matches: 9. Germline CDR1 and CDR2: SGHAT and FQNNGV. DNA for the CDR3: TGTGCCAGCAGCTTAATCGGGGGGGCCACGGGTGAGCAGTTCTTC. Protein product: CASSLIGGATGEQFF.

The rearrangement joins TRBV6-6 to TRBJ1-5; tentative D call: TRBD1 (5 bases). The CDR3 is made up of 13 amino acids. Germline-derived CDR1 and CDR2 are MNHNY and SVGAGI (reference sequence). The V and J ends lost 5 bases and 7 bases respectively, with 12 bases between them. The CDR3 nucleotides read TGTGCCAGCAGTCCCCGGGGGATCCAGCCCCAGCATTTT. This gives the protein CASSPRGIQPQHF.

This chain connects TRBV13 to TRBJ2-1; possibly TRBD2 for D (5 bases). V was cut by 2 bases and J by 1 base, with 9 bases left in between. In germline, CDR1 is PRHDT, CDR2 FYEKMQ (reference sequence). This CDR3 spans 15 amino acids. DNA of the CDR3: TGTGCCAGCAGCTTACTAGCCAAGTCCTACAATGAGCAGTTCTTC. Its translation is CASSLLAKSYNEQFF.

The chain joins TRBV27 to TRBJ1-1, with D hard to call. CDR3 size: 8 residues. Looked up from germline, CDR1 is MNHEY and CDR2 is SMNVEV (reference sequence). V was cut by 10 bases and J by 9 bases, with 6 bases left in between. The CDR3 loop is CAISQAFF. CDR3 nucleotide sequence: TGTGCCATCTCTCAAGCTTTCTTT.

This rearrangement joins TRBV9 to TRBJ1-4; a weak D match, TRBD1 (6 bases). In germline, CDR1 is SGDLS, CDR2 YYNGEE. The CDR3 sequence is 15 residues long. Between the trimmed V and J ends, which lost 3 bases and 5 bases, there was a span of 14 bases. CDR3 sequence: CASSAWDTENEKLFF. For the CDR3, the DNA is TGTGCCAGCAGCGCATGGGACACGGAGAATGAAAAACTGTTTTTT.

This clone was recorded a few times. The V gene is TRBV2, the J gene TRBJ1-6; D ambiguous. Germline V lookup: CDR1 SNHLY, CDR2 FYNNEI. Trimming stripped 7 bases from V and 0 bases from J, with 22 bases between. The length of the CDR3 is 19 residues. CDR3 residues: CASTFGRPTESSYNSPLHF. The DNA of the CDR3 is TGTGCCAGCACGTTCGGCAGGCCCACAGAGAGCTCCTATAATTCACCCCTCCACTTT.

The DNA for the CDR3 is TGTGCCAGTGGTTTCGGGCAGGGGGTCGGGGAGCTGTTTTTT. Protein product: CASGFGQGVGELFF. The chain recombines TRBV6-6 with TRBJ2-2; 7 bases map to TRBD1. The CDR3 extends over 14 amino acids. Germline CDR1 reads MNHNY; CDR2 reads SVGAGI (reference sequence). V shed 9 bases and J 7 bases; nucleotides not matched to a gene: 11.

The chain combines TRBV7-2 with TRBJ2-7; 7 positions agree with TRBD1. Germline V gene data show CDR1 as SGHTA and CDR2 as FQGNSA. The CDR3 length is 13 residues. V shed 5 bases and J 6 bases; nucleotides not matched to a gene: 7. For the CDR3, the DNA is TGTGCCAGCAGCGCACGACAGGGCGGCGAGCAGTACTTC. Its translation: CASSARQGGEQYF. Variable domain in full (rest from reference TRBV7-2 and TRBJ2-7): GAGVSQSPSNKVTEKGKDVELRCDPISGHTALYWYRQSLGQGLEFLIYFQGNSAPDKSGLPSDRFSAERTGGSVSTLTIQRTQQEDSAVYLCASSARQGGEQYFGPGTRLTVT.

This clone was picked up a small number of times. J is TRBJ1-2 and V is TRBV18, with no clear D. The ends were cut back, 0 bases at V and 8 bases at J, with 7 bases in the middle. There are 12 residues in the CDR3. Germline V gives CDR1 KGHSH, CDR2 LQKENI. The CDR3 region is CASSPPGRGYTF. Written as DNA, the CDR3 is TGTGCCAGCTCACCACCGGGCCGGGGCTACACCTTC.

This chain joins TRBV6-6 and TRBJ2-1, with 8 nucleotides matching TRBD1. V gave up 6 bases and J gave up 8 bases; unmatched junction bases: 3. The CDR3 consists of 12 residues. Germline V gives CDR1 MNHNY, CDR2 SVGAGI (reference sequence). DNA for the CDR3: TGTGCCAGCAGGGGGACAGGAGATGAGCAGTTCTTC. Protein: CASRGTGDEQFF.

The chain joins TRBV30 to TRBJ2-1; 11 nucleotides agree with TRBD2. This CDR3 has 19 amino acids. CDR1 and CDR2 from the germline V gene are GTSNPN and SVGIG (reference sequence). V was pared by 3 bases and J by 6 bases, with 19 bases of the junction left unmatched. The CDR3 loop reads CAWRWGLAGGGVVRNEQFF. As DNA, the CDR3 is TGTGCCTGGAGATGGGGTCTAGCGGGGGGAGGGGTAGTCCGCAATGAGCAGTTCTTC.

The chain links TRBV7-9 to TRBJ2-3; 8 positions agree with TRBD2. The germline V gene has CDR1 SEHNR and CDR2 FQNEAQ (reference sequence). The CDR3 runs 15 residues. Germline trimming cut 5 bases from V and 3 bases from J; bases unmatched to any gene: 7. CDR3 bases: TGTGCCAGCAGCCCCAGCGGGAGCGGGACAGATACGCAGTATTTT. This encodes CASSPSGSGTDTQYF. The entire variable domain, with the rest obtained from reference TRBV7-9 and TRBJ2-3, is as follows: DTGVSQNPRHKITKRGQNVTFRCDPISEHNRLYWYRQTLGQGPEFLTYFQNEAQLEKSRLLSDRFSAERPKGSFSTLEIQRTEQGDSAMYLCASSPSGSGTDTQYFGPGTRLTVL.

The CDR3 sequence: CASSSGLAGGFLGTDTQYF. In nucleotides, the CDR3 is TGTGCCAGCAGCTCCGGACTAGCGGGGGGATTCCTCGGCACAGATACGCAGTATTTT. The gene calls are TRBV7-2 and TRBJ2-3; 14 bases align to TRBD2. Germline lookup yields CDR1 SGHTA and CDR2 FQGNSA. With V trimmed by 4 bases and J by 1 base, 10 bases remained unmatched. CDR3 length equals 19 residues.

V and J are TRBV9 and TRBJ1-2, with a possible D match to TRBD1 (5 bases). This CDR3 is built from 14 residues. Trimming pared 3 bases from V and 4 bases from J, leaving 13 bases between. Looked up from germline, CDR1 is SGDLS and CDR2 is YYNGEE. The CDR3 DNA reads as TGTGCCAGCAGCGCAGATCAGGGTAGCTATGGCTACACCTTC. This gives the protein CASSADQGSYGYTF.

This chain connects TRBV7-8 to TRBJ2-3, with 7 bases identical to TRBD1. CDR1 is SGHVS, CDR2 FQNEAQ, per germline. CDR3 length equals 18 residues. With V trimmed by 5 bases and J by 1 base, 15 bases remained unmatched. The CDR3 DNA sequence: TGTGCCAGCAGCCATCCGTCTCGTAAGGGGGCGGGCACAGATACGCAGTATTTT. This gives the protein CASSHPSRKGAGTDTQYF. Together with reference TRBV7-8 and TRBJ2-3, the CDR3 gives the full variable domain: GAGVSQSPRYKVAKRGQDVALRCDPISGHVSLFWYQQALGQGPEFLTYFQNEAQLDKSGLPSDRFFAERPEGSVSTLKIQRTQQEDSAVYLCASSHPSRKGAGTDTQYFGPGTRLTVL.

The CDR3 bases are TGTGCCAGCAGCTTAGTGGGACAGGGCGCTGAAGCTTTCTTT. Its translation: CASSLVGQGAEAFF. The V gene is TRBV5-6, the J gene TRBJ1-1; 9 bases map to TRBD1. Germline assignment: CDR1 SGHDT and CDR2 YYEEEE. V shed 2 bases and J 6 bases; nucleotides not matched to a gene: 5. The CDR3 runs to 14 residues.